This T cell receptor beta chain was found in a study of cytomegalovirus exposure and HLA in healthy donors. CDR1 and CDR2 (germline): SEHNR, FQNEAQ (reference sequence). The CDR3 contains 14 residues. For this clone: An end of the junction differs from the germline gene, which may be a read error.

It was with 60 Vbeta and 13 Jbeta primers that the PCR ran. Libraries were prepared by immunoSEQ multiplex PCR; TCRdb keeps only in-frame clonotypes and omits some of them. The sample has 25,000 to 35,000 clones, around 40% seen once. The chain employs TRBV7-9 and TRBJ2-7; tentative D call: TRBD2 (5 bases). Sequencing was performed on PBMCs. The receptor was isolated from a woman aged 50 to 65 in good health and CMV-seronegative. The CDR3 sequence: CSSSLLRERGEQYF. CDR3 DNA sequence: TGTTCCAGCAGCTTACTTCGGGAACGGGGCGAGCAGTACTTC.